Listed below are T cell receptor beta chains from one sample, sequenced in a study of T cells in Graves' hyperthyroidism and ophthalmopathy. Each CDR3 protein is one row after TCRdb ran MiXCR on the multiplex PCR reads. The sample lists 400,000 to 600,000 distinct CDR3 sequences; around 21% were seen once. The specimen was blood. These receptors all stem from a man in his late teens or twenties with Graves' hyperthyroidism. CDR3s include the opening cysteine and the closing phenylalanine or tryptophan. A D gene is named only where the DNA matches it firmly. Clone size appears in some rows only: once, few, many, or a class for an expanded clone.

cdr3_aa	cdr3_nt	v_call	d_call	cdr3_length	j_call	clone_size
CASHLNGLNYEQYF	TGTGCCAGCCATCTTAACGGGCTTAACTACGAGCAGTACTTC	TRBV6-1	-	14	TRBJ2-7	-
CASSPPQRNGYTF	TGTGCCAGCTCACCACCACAGCGTAATGGCTACACCTTC	TRBV18	-	13	TRBJ1-2	many
CASSQSVGDYEQYF	TGCGCCAGCAGCCAAAGCGTTGGTGACTACGAGCAGTACTTC	TRBV4-1	-	14	TRBJ2-7	many
CASSLPWPRVNTEAFF	TGTGCCAGCAGTTTGCCGTGGCCGAGGGTGAACACTGAAGCTTTCTTT	TRBV28	-	16	TRBJ1-1	many
CASRGQLDGYTF	TGTGCCAGCAGGGGGCAATTGGATGGCTACACCTTC	TRBV28	-	12	TRBJ1-2	many
CASSQVPAGVYEQYF	TGCGCCAGCAGCCAAGTCCCCGCGGGGGTATACGAGCAGTACTTC	TRBV4-1	TRBD2	15	TRBJ2-7	-
CASSLLRPGLDEQYF	TGTGCCAGCAGCTTACTTCGGCCAGGGTTGGACGAGCAGTACTTC	TRBV7-6	-	15	TRBJ2-7	many
CASKEGQRPVLDGYTF	TGTGCCAGCAAAGAAGGACAACGCCCCGTTTTGGATGGCTACACCTTC	TRBV6-1	-	16	TRBJ1-2	many
CASSPGTGRRDGYTF	TGTGCCAGCAGTCCCGGGACAGGGAGGAGGGATGGCTACACCTTC	TRBV12-3/TRBV12-4	TRBD1	15	TRBJ1-2	many
CASSLLAGQQETQYF	TGTGCCAGCAGCTTATTAGCCGGGCAACAAGAGACCCAGTACTTC	TRBV7-3	-	15	TRBJ2-5	-
CSARNLGVIAETQYF	TGCAGTGCTAGAAACCTCGGAGTCATCGCGGAGACCCAGTACTTC	TRBV20-1	-	15	TRBJ2-5	few
CASGRRVRAEAFF	TGTGCCAGCGGCCGCAGGGTTAGGGCTGAAGCTTTCTTT	TRBV12-3/TRBV12-4	-	13	TRBJ1-1	-
CASRASGHTEAFF	TGTGCCAGCAGGGCCTCGGGGCACACTGAAGCTTTCTTT	TRBV12-3/TRBV12-4	-	13	TRBJ1-1	many
CSVGGGLYEQYF	TGCAGCGTTGGGGGGGGCCTCTACGAGCAGTACTTC	TRBV29-1	-	12	TRBJ2-7	few
CASRSQQGTLYEQYF	TGTGCCAGCAGGAGCCAACAGGGGACACTCTACGAGCAGTACTTC	TRBV6-1	TRBD1	15	TRBJ2-7	many
CASRATPGYGANQPQHF	TGTGCCAGCAGGGCCACACCAGGGTACGGGGCCAATCAGCCCCAGCATTTT	TRBV6-2/TRBV6-3	-	17	TRBJ1-5	many
CASRLAGENTGELFF	TGTGCCAGCAGGCTAGCGGGGGAAAACACCGGGGAGCTGTTTTTT	TRBV12-3/TRBV12-4	TRBD2	15	TRBJ2-2	many
CSARDPHYGYTF	TGCAGTGCCAGGGACCCTCACTATGGCTACACCTTC	TRBV20-1	-	12	TRBJ1-2	many
CASSAWGGGTYEQYF	TGTGCCAGCAGTGCTTGGGGAGGGGGTACCTACGAGCAGTACTTC	TRBV6-1	-	15	TRBJ2-7	many
CASSVDKGNTEAFF	TGTGCCAGCAGTGTGGACAAGGGGAACACTGAAGCTTTCTTT	TRBV2	-	14	TRBJ1-1	-
CASSNMGSGGRRNEQYF	TGTGCCAGCAGTAACATGGGTAGCGGGGGTCGGAGGAACGAGCAGTACTTC	TRBV6-4	TRBD2	17	TRBJ2-7	few
CASSVNGAMDGNTIYF	TGTGCCAGCAGTGTAAATGGGGCCATGGATGGAAACACCATATATTTT	TRBV6-1	-	16	TRBJ1-3	-
CASSYEMGNTEAFF	TGTGCCAGCAGTTACGAGATGGGGAACACTGAAGCTTTCTTT	TRBV6-5	-	14	TRBJ1-1	many
CASSWTGYEQYF	TGTGCCAGCAGCTGGACAGGGTACGAGCAGTACTTC	TRBV5-5	TRBD1	12	TRBJ2-7	many
CASSYTGAKNIQYF	TGTGCCAGCAGTTACACGGGCGCCAAAAACATTCAGTACTTC	TRBV6-2/TRBV6-3	-	14	TRBJ2-4	many
CASSGYTGREQYF	TGTGCCAGCAGCGGTTATACAGGGCGCGAGCAGTACTTC	TRBV5-6	-	13	TRBJ2-7	-
CASRPLEGGTGNTIYF	TGTGCCAGCAGGCCCCTAGAGGGGGGTACCGGAAACACCATATATTTT	TRBV28	-	16	TRBJ1-3	many
CASSQDGGRGNQETQYF	TGTGCCAGCAGCCAAGATGGGGGCCGGGGGAACCAAGAGACCCAGTACTTC	TRBV3-1	-	17	TRBJ2-5	few
CASSYTLWDSGYEQYF	TGTGCCAGCAGTTACACACTCTGGGACAGCGGTTACGAGCAGTACTTC	TRBV6-2/TRBV6-3	TRBD1	16	TRBJ2-7	few
CASSQDGASYEQYF	TGCGCCAGCAGCCAAGATGGGGCCTCCTACGAGCAGTACTTC	TRBV4-1	-	14	TRBJ2-7	few
CASSQEKGLAGPERTYEQYF	TGTGCCAGCAGCCAAGAGAAGGGACTAGCGGGACCAGAAAGAACCTACGAGCAGTACTTC	TRBV14	TRBD2	20	TRBJ2-7	-
CASSLSGQGVIQPQHF	TGTGCCAGCAGTTTGTCGGGACAGGGGGTAATTCAGCCCCAGCATTTT	TRBV27	TRBD1	16	TRBJ1-5	many
CASSYYTSGTDTQYF	TGTGCCAGCAGTTATTACACCTCTGGCACAGATACGCAGTATTTT	TRBV6-5	-	15	TRBJ2-3	few
CASSPGGREQYF	TGTGCCAGCAGCCCCGGGGGACGCGAGCAGTACTTC	TRBV6-1	-	12	TRBJ2-7	many
CASGLQGARNTGELFF	TGTGCTAGCGGATTACAGGGGGCGCGGAACACCGGGGAGCTGTTTTTT	TRBV7-7	TRBD1	16	TRBJ2-2	-
CASSQLLGRSRNTEAFF	TGTGCCAGCAGCCAACTGTTGGGGCGTTCTCGGAACACTGAAGCTTTCTTT	TRBV4-2	-	17	TRBJ1-1	few
CASSFYGRGAGETQYF	TGTGCCAGCAGTTTTTACGGACGGGGGGCAGGAGAGACCCAGTACTTC	TRBV12-3/TRBV12-4	-	16	TRBJ2-5	-
CASSLMAGGSGYTF	TGTGCCAGCAGCTTAATGGCAGGGGGTAGTGGCTACACCTTC	TRBV7-2	TRBD1	14	TRBJ1-2	many
CAISEPHIAGTDAYEQYF	TGTGCCATCAGTGAGCCCCATATCGCCGGGACCGACGCCTACGAGCAGTACTTC	TRBV10-3	-	18	TRBJ2-7	few
CASSQEGSSGELFF	TGCGCCAGCAGCCAAGAAGGGTCTTCCGGGGAGCTGTTTTTT	TRBV4-1	-	14	TRBJ2-2	few
CSANPSAYEQYF	TGCAGTGCTAACCCCAGTGCTTACGAGCAGTACTTC	TRBV20-1	-	12	TRBJ2-7	-
CASRGGTSPSYEQYF	TGTGCCAGCAGAGGCGGGACTAGCCCCTCCTACGAGCAGTACTTC	TRBV12-3/TRBV12-4	TRBD2	15	TRBJ2-7	-
CASSLQGATWQPQHF	TGTGCCAGCAGCTTGCAGGGGGCGACCTGGCAGCCCCAGCATTTT	TRBV6-1	TRBD1	15	TRBJ1-5	few
CAWSARGSEKLFF	TGTGCCTGGAGTGCCAGGGGGAGTGAAAAACTGTTTTTT	TRBV30	TRBD1	13	TRBJ1-4	many
CASSQALGSAYGYTF	TGTGCCAGCAGCCAGGCCCTGGGGTCGGCGTATGGCTACACCTTC	TRBV3-1	-	15	TRBJ1-2	few
CASSLKRAGDATQYF	TGTGCCAGCAGTTTAAAGCGAGCAGGGGACGCGACCCAGTACTTC	TRBV12-3/TRBV12-4	-	15	TRBJ2-5	many
CASSPLTGPWGTEAFF	TGTGCCAGCAGCCCGTTAACAGGGCCGTGGGGCACTGAAGCTTTCTTT	TRBV12-3/TRBV12-4	-	16	TRBJ1-1	few
CASSESGSTYEQYF	TGTGCCAGCAGTGAATCGGGATCTACCTACGAGCAGTACTTC	TRBV2	-	14	TRBJ2-7	-
CSARHRDYTEAFF	TGCAGTGCTAGGCACAGGGACTACACTGAAGCTTTCTTT	TRBV20-1	-	13	TRBJ1-1	many
CASSQDYRTGELFF	TGTGCCAGCAGCCAAGATTATCGGACCGGGGAGCTGTTTTTT	TRBV3-1	-	14	TRBJ2-2	-
CASSHPGGAYEQYF	TGTGCCAGCAGCCACCCGGGGGGAGCCTACGAGCAGTACTTC	TRBV11-2	TRBD2	14	TRBJ2-7	-
CASSQGGGGTTGELFF	TGCGCCAGCAGCCAAGGCGGAGGGGGGACGACCGGGGAGCTGTTTTTT	TRBV4-1	-	16	TRBJ2-2	-
CASSDLYEQYF	TGTGCCAGCAGTGATCTCTACGAGCAGTACTTC	TRBV6-1	-	11	TRBJ2-7	many
CASSLAGGTNTEAFF	TGTGCCAGCAGTTTAGCAGGGGGCACGAACACTGAAGCTTTCTTT	TRBV12-3/TRBV12-4	TRBD1	15	TRBJ1-1	few
CSARGAAGRATGELFF	TGCAGTGCTAGGGGGGCGGCAGGTCGAGCTACCGGGGAGCTGTTTTTT	TRBV20-1	-	16	TRBJ2-2	-
CAWGGFGYEQYF	TGTGCCTGGGGGGGGTTCGGGTACGAGCAGTACTTC	TRBV30	-	12	TRBJ2-7	few
CASSPGTAGYGYTF	TGTGCCAGCAGCCCAGGGACGGCTGGCTATGGCTACACCTTC	TRBV7-9	-	14	TRBJ1-2	many